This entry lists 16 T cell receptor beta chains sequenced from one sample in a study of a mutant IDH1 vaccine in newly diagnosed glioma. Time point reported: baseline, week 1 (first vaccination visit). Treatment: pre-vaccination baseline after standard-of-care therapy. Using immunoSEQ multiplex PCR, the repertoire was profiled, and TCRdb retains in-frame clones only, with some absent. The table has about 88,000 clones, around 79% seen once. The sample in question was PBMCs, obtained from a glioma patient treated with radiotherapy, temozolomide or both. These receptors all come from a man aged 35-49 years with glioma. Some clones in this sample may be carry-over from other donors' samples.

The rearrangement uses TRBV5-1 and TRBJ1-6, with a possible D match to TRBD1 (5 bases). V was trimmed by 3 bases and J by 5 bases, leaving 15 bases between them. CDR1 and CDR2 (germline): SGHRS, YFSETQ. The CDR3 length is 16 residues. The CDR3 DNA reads TGCGCCAGCAGCTCCTACGGGGGACGGAATAATTCACCCCTCCACTTT. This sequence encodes CASSSYGGRNNSPLHF.

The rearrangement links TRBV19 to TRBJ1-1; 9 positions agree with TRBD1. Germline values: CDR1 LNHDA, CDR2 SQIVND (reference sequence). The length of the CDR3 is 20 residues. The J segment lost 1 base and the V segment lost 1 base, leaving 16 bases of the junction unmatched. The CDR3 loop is CASSIVPPGGQGGENTEAFF. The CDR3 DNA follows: TGTGCCAGTAGTATAGTCCCACCGGGGGGACAGGGAGGGGAGAACACTGAAGCTTTCTTT.

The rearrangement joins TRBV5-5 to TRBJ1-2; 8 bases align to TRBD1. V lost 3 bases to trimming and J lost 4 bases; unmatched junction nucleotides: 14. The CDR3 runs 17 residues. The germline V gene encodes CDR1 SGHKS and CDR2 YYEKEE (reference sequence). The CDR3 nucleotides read TGTGCCAGCAGCTCGACAGGGGTGCCCTTTGAGGGCTATGGCTACACCTTC. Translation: CASSSTGVPFEGYGYTF.

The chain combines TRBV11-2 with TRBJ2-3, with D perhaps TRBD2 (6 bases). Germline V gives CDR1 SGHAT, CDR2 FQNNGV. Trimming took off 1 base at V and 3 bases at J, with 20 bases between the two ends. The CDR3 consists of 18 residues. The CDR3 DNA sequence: TGTGCCAGCAGCTTAGTAGGAGGGACGCAACTCGGGACAGATACGCAGTATTTT. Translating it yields CASSLVGGTQLGTDTQYF. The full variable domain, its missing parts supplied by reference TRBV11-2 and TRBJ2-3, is EAGVAQSPRYKIIEKRQSVAFWCNPISGHATLYWYQQILGQGPKLLIQFQNNGVVDDSQLPKDRFSAERLKGVDSTLKIQPAKLEDSAVYLCASSLVGGTQLGTDTQYFGPGTRLTVL.

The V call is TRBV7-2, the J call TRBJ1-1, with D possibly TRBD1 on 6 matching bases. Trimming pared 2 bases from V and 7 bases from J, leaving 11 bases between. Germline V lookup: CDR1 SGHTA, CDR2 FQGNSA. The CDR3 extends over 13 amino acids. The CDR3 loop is CASSLLQGGEAFF. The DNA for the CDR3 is TGTGCCAGCAGCTTACTCCAAGGGGGTGAAGCTTTCTTT.

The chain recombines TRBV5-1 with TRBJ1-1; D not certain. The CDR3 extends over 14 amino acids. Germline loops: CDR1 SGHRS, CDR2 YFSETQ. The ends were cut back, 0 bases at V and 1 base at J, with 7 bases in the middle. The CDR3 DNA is TGCGCCAGCAGCTTGGTTCAGGAGAACACTGAAGCTTTCTTT. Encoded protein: CASSLVQENTEAFF. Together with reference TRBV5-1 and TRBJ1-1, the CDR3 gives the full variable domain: KAGVTQTPRYLIKTRGQQVTLSCSPISGHRSVSWYQQTPGQGLQFLFEYFSETQRNKGNFPGRFSGRQFSNSRSEMNVSTLELGDSALYLCASSLVQENTEAFFGQGTRLTVV.

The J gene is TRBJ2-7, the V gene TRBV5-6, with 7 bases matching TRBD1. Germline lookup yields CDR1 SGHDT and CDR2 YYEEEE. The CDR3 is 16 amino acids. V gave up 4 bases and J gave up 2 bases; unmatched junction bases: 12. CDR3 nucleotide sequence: TGTGCCAGCAGCCCCCACGGACAGGCAGGGGCCTACGAGCAGTACTTC. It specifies CASSPHGQAGAYEQYF.

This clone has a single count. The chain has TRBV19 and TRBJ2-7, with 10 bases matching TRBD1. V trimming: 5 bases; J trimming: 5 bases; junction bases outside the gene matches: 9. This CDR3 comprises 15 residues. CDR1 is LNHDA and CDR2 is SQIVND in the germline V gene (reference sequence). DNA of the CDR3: TGTGCCAGTAGTCTCAGACAGGGGGCTGATGACGAGCAGTACTTC. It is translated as CASSLRQGADDEQYF.

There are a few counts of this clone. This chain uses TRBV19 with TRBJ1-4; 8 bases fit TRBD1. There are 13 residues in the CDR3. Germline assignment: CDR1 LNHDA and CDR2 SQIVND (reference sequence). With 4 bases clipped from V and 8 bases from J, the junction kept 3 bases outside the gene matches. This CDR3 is CASSRGQDEKLFF. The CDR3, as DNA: TGTGCCAGTAGTAGGGGACAGGACGAAAAACTGTTTTTT.

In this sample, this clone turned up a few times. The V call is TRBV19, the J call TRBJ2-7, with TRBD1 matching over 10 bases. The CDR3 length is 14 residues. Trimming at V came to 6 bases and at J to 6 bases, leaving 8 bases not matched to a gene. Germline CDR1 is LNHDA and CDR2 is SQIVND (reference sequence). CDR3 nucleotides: TGTGCCAGTAGGATGACAGGGGGCTCGGGCGAGCAGTACTTC. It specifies CASRMTGGSGEQYF.

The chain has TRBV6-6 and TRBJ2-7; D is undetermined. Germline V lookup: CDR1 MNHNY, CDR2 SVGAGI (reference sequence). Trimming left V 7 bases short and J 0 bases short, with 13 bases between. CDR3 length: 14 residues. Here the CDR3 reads CASTLDELSYEQYF. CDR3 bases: TGTGCCAGCACCCTAGACGAGCTCTCCTACGAGCAGTACTTC.

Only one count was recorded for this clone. The CDR3 loop reads CASRGTGFTDTQYF. The CDR3 DNA sequence: TGTGCCAGCAGGGGGACAGGCTTCACGGATACGCAGTATTTT. This chain connects TRBV9 to TRBJ2-3; 8 nucleotides agree with TRBD1. V was clipped by 5 bases and J by 6 bases; unmatched bases: 8. The length of the CDR3 is 14 residues. Germline V gives CDR1 SGDLS, CDR2 YYNGEE.

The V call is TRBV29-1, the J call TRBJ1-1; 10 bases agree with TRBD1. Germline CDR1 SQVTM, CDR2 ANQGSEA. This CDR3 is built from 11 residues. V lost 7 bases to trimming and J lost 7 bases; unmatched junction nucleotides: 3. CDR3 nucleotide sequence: TGCAGCGGACAGGGGGCGCGTGAAGCTTTCTTT. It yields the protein CSGQGAREAFF.

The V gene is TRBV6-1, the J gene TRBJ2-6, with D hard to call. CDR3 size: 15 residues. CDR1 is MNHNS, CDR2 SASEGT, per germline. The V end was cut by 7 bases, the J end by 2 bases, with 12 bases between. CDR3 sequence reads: CASNENLAGANVLTF. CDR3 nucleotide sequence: TGTGCCAGCAATGAGAATTTGGCTGGGGCCAACGTCCTGACTTTC.

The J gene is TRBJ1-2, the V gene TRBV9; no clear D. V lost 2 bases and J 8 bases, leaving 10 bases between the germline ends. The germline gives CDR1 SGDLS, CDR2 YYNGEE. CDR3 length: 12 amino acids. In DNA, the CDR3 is TGTGCCAGCAGCGTTGGAGCGAGAGGCTACACCTTC. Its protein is CASSVGARGYTF.

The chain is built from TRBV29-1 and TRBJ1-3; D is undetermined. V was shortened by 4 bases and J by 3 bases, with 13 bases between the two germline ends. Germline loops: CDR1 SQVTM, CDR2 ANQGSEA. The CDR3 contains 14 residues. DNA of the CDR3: TGCAGCGTTGGAGGGCCCCAACTTGGAAACACCATATATTTT. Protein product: CSVGGPQLGNTIYF.